This T cell receptor (beta chain) was sequenced during a study of vaccination effects on CD4 cells after COVID-19. Under the ViraFEST assay, PBMC were stimulated with viral peptide pools so that antigen-specific CD4+ T cells expanded. Sequencing was performed afterwards. Researchers isolated CD4+ T cells once around 11 days of culture had elapsed. Nucleocapsid antibodies were negative in the vaccine recipients, who had never had SARS-CoV-2 infection. Profiling relied on immunoSEQ multiplex PCR, and the TCRdb table lists in-frame clones only, not all of them. The table records roughly 63,000 clones, about 71% of them present only once. The CDR3 runs 13 residues. CDR1 SGDLS and CDR2 YYNGEE come from the germline V gene. Trimming took off 4 bases at V and 9 bases at J, with 14 bases between the two ends. With respect to this clone: Its specificity is unknown.

This clonotype was obtained from a human donor who received a COVID-19 vaccine. The material sequenced was CD4+ T cells from PBMCs cultured with HCoV-OC43 spike peptides, taken before COVID-19 vaccination. Sample subset: HCoV-OC43 spike overlapping peptide pool stimulation. The chain has TRBV9 and TRBJ2-1; no clear D. CDR3 residues: CASSTQDLTEQFF. The CDR3 DNA reads TGTGCCAGCAGCACTCAGGATCTGACTGAGCAGTTCTTC.